This T cell receptor beta chain came from a study of technical replicates of blood from several donors. Measured with immunoSEQ multiplex PCR; TCRdb has only the in-frame clones, and not every one. Of approximately 50,000 clones in the sample, 94% were seen once. Germline V CDR1 and CDR2: MDHEN, SYDVKM. V dropped 3 bases and J dropped 6; count of bases not matched to a gene: 2. The CDR3 consists of 13 residues. This sequence originates from a human donor in good health. The V call is TRBV28, the J call TRBJ2-3; 8 bases agree with TRBD2. The material sequenced was T cells isolated from PBMCs. The CDR3 region is CASSLTGGDTQYF. Here the CDR3 DNA reads TGTGCCAGCAGTTTGACGGGAGGGGATACGCAGTATTTT.